This T cell receptor (beta chain) derives from a study of a mutant IDH1 vaccine in newly diagnosed glioma. Assay: immunoSEQ multiplex PCR; the TCRdb copy retains only in-frame clones and omits some. The sample shows roughly 99,000 clones, 70% to 90% of them seen only once. As to time point: baseline, week 1 (first vaccination visit). Stated treatment: pre-vaccination baseline after standard-of-care therapy. Donors' newly diagnosed IDH1-mutant WHO grade 3 or 4 astrocytomas lacked nuclear ATRX. Overall study findings and caveats: Pseudoprogression seemed unlinked to shifts in top peripheral T cell clonotypes.

The J segment lost 2 bases and the V segment lost 8 bases, leaving 5 bases of the junction unmatched. Germline CDR1 reads LNHDA; CDR2 reads SQIVND (reference sequence). This CDR3 spans 14 amino acids. This clone was recorded only once. No antigen is known for it. The sequencing used PBMCs, collected from a glioma patient treated with radiotherapy, temozolomide or both. The rearrangement joins TRBV19 to TRBJ2-1; 8 nucleotides line up with TRBD2. This TCR derives from a woman between 45 and 60 years old with glioma. The CDR3 bases are TGTGCCAGTGAAAGCGGGAGAACCTACAATGAGCAGTTCTTC. Its translation: CASESGRTYNEQFF.